Presented here are 5 T cell receptor beta chains from one specimen sequenced in a study of CD8+ T cells in alopecia areata. cDNA prepared by RNA extraction and subsequent reverse transcription served as the template for sequencing. Method: immunoSEQ multiplex PCR; TCRdb's copy keeps in-frame clones and lacks some. This sample has some 100,000 clones; more than 30% occur once, and the top ten carry approximately 3%. The sample was CD4+ T cells sorted from blood. All receptors derive from a human donor with alopecia areata.

The V gene is TRBV30, the J gene TRBJ2-1; D possibly corresponds to TRBD2 (5 bases). Per germline, CDR1 GTSNPN and CDR2 SVGIG (reference sequence). The CDR3 totals 16 residues. Trimming took 6 bases from V and 2 from J, leaving 20 bases between them. CDR3 coding DNA: TGTGCCTGCACCGCTACAGCGGACTCGGCCTACAATGAGCAGTTCTTC. It yields the protein CACTATADSAYNEQFF.

This clone has just a few counts. The rearrangement joins TRBV7-8 to TRBJ1-1; 8 bases line up with TRBD1. V lost 5 bases, J lost 4 bases, and 9 bases stayed unmatched. This CDR3 region has 15 residues. Germline CDR1 SGHVS, CDR2 FQNEAQ. The CDR3 coding sequence is TGTGCCAGCAGCCTCGCAGGGGGCGCGAGCACTGAAGCTTTCTTT. It translates to CASSLAGGASTEAFF.

This chain links TRBV9 with TRBJ2-5, with 7 bases fitting TRBD1. There are 13 residues in the CDR3. Germline V lookup: CDR1 SGDLS, CDR2 YYNGEE. J gave up 4 bases and V 4 bases, and 4 bases lay outside the gene matches. The DNA of the CDR3 is TGTGCCAGCAGCCTTGACAGGGTAGAGACCCAGTACTTC. Protein product: CASSLDRVETQYF.

The chain is built from TRBV29-1 and TRBJ2-5; 7 bases fit TRBD2. The CDR3 has 13 amino acids. The V gene's germline CDR1 is SQVTM and CDR2 ANQGSEA. Trimming at V came to 5 bases and at J to 4 bases, leaving 7 bases not matched to a gene. The CDR3 DNA reads TGCAGCGTTTGCGGGGGTGCGGGAGAGACCCAGTACTTC. Encoded protein: CSVCGGAGETQYF. Supplemented by reference TRBV29-1 and TRBJ2-5, the full variable domain reads SAVISQKPSRDICQRGTSLTIQCQVDSQVTMMFWYRQQPGQSLTLIATANQGSEATYESGFVIDKFPISRPNLTFSTLTVSNMSPEDSSIYLCSVCGGAGETQYFGPGTRLLVL.

A word on this clone: At the DNA level, this CDR3 is encoded by other sequences in the same sample as well. This chain joins TRBV11-2 and TRBJ2-7, with D hard to call. The CDR3 spans 12 residues. Trimming removed 0 bases at V and 3 bases at J, with 3 bases between. Germline V gene sequence: CDR1 SGHAT, CDR2 FQNNGV. This chain's CDR3 is CASSLDRYEQYF. DNA for the CDR3: TGTGCCAGCAGCTTAGATCGCTACGAGCAGTACTTC.